A selection of T cell receptor beta chains follows, all from one sample in a study of CXCR3-negative and CXCR3-positive naive CD8 T cells. TCRdb derives one entry per CDR3 protein from the 5' RACE reads, leaving out DNA. Listed are roughly 24,000 distinct CDR3 sequences; approximately 2.6% falls within the top ten. Sample: naive CXCR3- CD8+ T cells from blood. Source of these receptors: a human donor in good health. Some clones in this sample may be carry-over from other donors' samples. Each CDR3 is given with its conserved first and last residue. The size of a clone is reported for some rows only, either as once, few or many, or as a class for expanded clones.

>-|TRBV7-9|TRBJ2-1
CASSYPGGEQFF
>medium-sized|TRBV4-2|TRBJ1-1
CASSQETRGDTEAFF
>-|TRBV4-1|TRBJ1-5
CASSMGEGQPQHF
>-|TRBV6-5|TRBJ1-5
CASSLQGDQPQHF
>-|TRBV12-3/TRBV12-4|TRBJ1-2
CATTGTGFFGGYTF
>-|TRBV4-3|TRBJ2-7
CASSQVKGGIYEQYF
>medium-sized|TRBV4-3|TRBJ1-2
CASSQVQYPTDLYGYTF
>-|TRBV14|TRBJ2-5
CASSQASSGGQETQYF
>-|TRBV12-3/TRBV12-4|TRBJ2-3
CASRTYRGADTQYF
>-|TRBV21-1|TRBJ2-2
CASSKAWTRTRGTGELFF
>-|TRBV24-1|TRBJ2-3
CATSDRQTDTQYF